This T cell receptor beta chain appears in the sequencing data of a study of OX40 agonist ivuxolimab in advanced cancers. This clone is a singleton in its sample. CDR1 and CDR2 from the germline V gene are MNHNS and SASEGT. Trimming left V 7 bases short and J 0 bases short, with 13 bases between. This CDR3 contains 14 residues. The repertoire was sequenced with immunoSEQ multiplex PCR; TCRdb's copy has only in-frame clones and lacks some. Of tens of thousands of clones listed, about 93% are singletons. The V and J genes are TRBV6-1 and TRBJ2-7, with a weak D call TRBD1 (5 bases). The source is an adult with an advanced solid tumor such as melanoma, head and neck, liver or kidney cancer. This specimen was CD4+ or CD8+ T cells sorted from blood, taken in a trial of the OX40 agonist ivuxolimab. Here the CDR3 reads CASTAPGLSYEQYF. The CDR3, as DNA: TGTGCCAGCACCGCCCCAGGGCTCTCCTACGAGCAGTACTTC.